Listed here is a single T cell receptor beta chain. No cognate antigen has been identified for it. Base qualities are missing; no much larger clone stands one base away. This sample is part of a study of PD-1 blockade in classical Hodgkin lymphoma (dated by TCRdb to about 2020). Regarding the study in general: Nivolumab dosing was 3 mg/kg intravenously every 2 weeks, continuing until either disease progression or unacceptable toxicity. To define a peripheral blood immune signature of response to PD-1 blockade in classical Hodgkin lymphoma, the study combined TCR beta sequencing with CyTOF.

Study-wide findings and limitations: Baseline TCR diversity was reported as lower in newly diagnosed patients than in healthy donors, and lower still in relapsed/refractory patients. Patients starting nivolumab less than 1 year after ASCT had lower diversity and were excluded from later analyses to avoid confounding by immune reconstitution. CD4+ but not CD8+ TCR diversity rose significantly by C4D1 (p=0.0027 vs p=0.16), most apparent in complete responders (p=0.02). Only a single clinical trial cohort was studied, and what caused the repertoire differences, possibly disease activity or prior therapy, remained undefined. Trial patients with a complete response had baseline diversity similar to that of newly diagnosed patients, while partial responders and progressors had significantly lower diversity.

Reading the label with the study, this specimen's time point is: cycle 2 day 1 (C2D1) of nivolumab. Every trial patient had relapsed after autologous stem cell transplantation, and cohorts A, B and C differed in prior brentuximab vedotin exposure. The trial cohort included 50 to 60 patients with relapsed/refractory classical Hodgkin lymphoma, and each patient had a best overall response of complete response, partial response or progressive disease. Single-agent nivolumab was administered to trial patients in the multi-cohort phase II CheckMate 205 trial. An independent review committee assessed best overall response using the 2007 International Working Group response criteria. Trial PBMCs were obtained immediately prior to nivolumab initiation (C1D1) and on therapy at cycle 2 day 1 and cycle 4 day 1. Peripheral blood was collected in 8 mL Vacutainer Cell Preparation Tubes, from which PBMCs were isolated by centrifugation and then cryopreserved.

The Qiagen DNeasy kit was used to extract genomic DNA both from unsorted PBMCs and from the negatively selected CD4+ and CD8+ fractions. Using primers that anneal to V and J segments, immunoSEQ multiplex PCR amplified the TCR beta CDR3 regions. A synthetic immune receptor repertoire was used to minimize amplification bias, and any residual bias was removed computationally once sequencing was done. In the original analysis: Repertoire diversity was quantified as the Shannon entropy index using custom Python scripts. Unsorted, CD4+ and CD8+ repertoires were analyzed separately, except for combined analyses in which CD4+ and CD8+ sequences were merged in silico. Clonal expansion was defined as at least a 2-fold frequency increase after treatment relative to C1D1, with a pseudocount of 0.5 for undetected baseline clones. Singleton clones were defined as clones with 0 or 1 copy at C1D1, and non-singleton clones were defined as clones with 2 or more copies. By matching protein sequences in sorted samples from the same patient, clones expanded in unsorted samples were annotated as CD4+, CD8+ or unknown. Diversity changes from C1D1 to C4D1 were tested in paired samples using Wilcoxon tests. Imported from immuneACCESS, the table was reduced by TCRdb to in-frame sequences with V and J called. These copies leave out some clones; in studies compared against another copy, an unresolved V gene accounts for under half, and the cause of the remainder is not known. V, J and clone size reflect that table, while D and trimming were determined from the DNA. This sample holds some 150,000 clones; under 85% were observed only once. The ten largest clones capture about 9% of the sample.

Germline trimming amounts to 0 bases on V and 4 bases on J, with 7 as the count of junction bases outside the gene matches. The CDR3 starts with the cysteine, ends with the phenylalanine, and has 16 residues. The sequence is cut down to CDR3 DNA, 48 bases in frame from base 1. In the germline V gene, CDR1 corresponds to SGHRS and CDR2 to YFSETQ. The sequence is built from TRBV5-1 and TRBJ2-3, with TRBD1 identical over 8 junction bases. This clonotype originated in a human donor with classical Hodgkin lymphoma. The starting material was peripheral blood mononuclear cells (PBMCs), obtained before the second cycle of nivolumab. In nucleotides, the sequence is TGCGCCAGCAGCTTGGATTGGACAGGGAGGTCAGATACGCAGTATTTT. This codes for CASSLDWTGRSDTQYF.